This T cell receptor (beta chain) is from a study of regulatory T cells in long-lasting Graves disease. Overall study results and limits: The study found persistent patients shared more public clonotypes (roughly 3,000) than new patients (over 900). Only a small sample size was used, which may have cut accuracy. TRBV28, TRBJ1-2 and TRBJ2-5 emerged as the favored segments in persistent disease.

Stated time point: persistent/refractory GD, antithyroid drugs over 5 years with positive TRAb. Following extraction of RNA from PBMCs, that RNA was used to make the TCR library. The CDR3 extends over 13 amino acids. CDR1 and CDR2 from the germline V gene are DFQATT and SNEGSKA (reference sequence). TCR beta libraries were built with iRepertoire HTBI primers and Arm-PCR of CDR3 regions. TCRdb recomputed calls from the multiplex PCR reads with MiXCR, one row per CDR3 protein. The repertoire includes about 660,000 distinct CDR3 sequences, around 30% of them detected once, and roughly 46% sits in the top ten. This clonotype was counted only a few times. The target antigen is unknown.

Material: peripheral blood mononuclear cells (PBMCs), obtained when the disease was refractory, from a patient treated with antithyroid drugs. This clonotype originated in a female donor with Graves disease. The V gene is TRBV20-1, the J gene TRBJ2-4, with unresolved D. The CDR3 protein is CALHQDAKNIQYF. The CDR3 nucleotides read TGCGCTCTGCACCAAGACGCCAAAAACATTCAGTACTTC.